These T cell receptor beta chains were read from a single sample in a study of T cells after yellow fever vaccination. TCRdb re-called the 5' RACE reads with MiXCR, one entry per CDR3 protein. This table holds 200,000 to 300,000 distinct CDR3 sequences, 3.6% found once. The source material was PBMCs, sampled 15 days after the yellow fever booster vaccination. The receptor source for this set is a man younger than 35 who received the YFV17D yellow fever vaccine. CDR3s include the opening cysteine and the closing phenylalanine or tryptophan. A D gene is named only where the DNA matches it firmly. Clone size is stated in some rows and not others, as once, few, many or a class when expanded.

d_call j_call v_call clone_size cdr3_aa cdr3_nt
- TRBJ1-4 TRBV7-2 many CASSLVPTNEKLFF TGTGCCAGCAGCTTAGTCCCAACTAATGAAAAACTGTTTTTT
TRBD2 TRBJ2-5 TRBV5-1 few CASTSGGHQETQYF TGCGCCAGCACTAGCGGGGGGCACCAAGAGACCCAGTACTTC
- TRBJ2-3 TRBV5-1 - CASKRDPLATDTQYF TGCGCCAGCAAGAGGGACCCCCTGGCGACAGATACGCAGTATTTT
- TRBJ1-1 TRBV19 many CASREGGEAFF TGTGCCAGTAGAGAGGGGGGTGAAGCTTTCTTT
TRBD1 TRBJ1-3 TRBV2 few CASSWDSSSGNTIYF TGTGCCAGCAGTTGGGACAGCAGCTCTGGAAACACCATATATTTT
- TRBJ2-6 TRBV5-4 many CASNPGEISGANVLTF TGTGCCAGCAACCCTGGGGAGATTTCTGGGGCCAACGTCCTGACTTTC
- TRBJ2-3 TRBV20-1 - CSATLAGFPDTQYF TGCAGTGCCACCCTGGCGGGGTTCCCAGATACGCAGTATTTT
- TRBJ1-6 TRBV5-6 few CASSLAGPWTPLHF TGTGCCAGCAGCTTAGCGGGGCCCTGGACCCCCCTCCACTTT
TRBD1 TRBJ2-7 TRBV5-1 many CASRGQGGNYEQYF TGCGCCAGCAGGGGACAGGGGGGAAACTACGAGCAGTACTTC
TRBD1 TRBJ2-7 TRBV20-1 many CSALQGANGYEQYF TGCAGTGCTTTACAGGGGGCAAATGGATACGAGCAGTACTTC
- TRBJ2-5 TRBV11-2 many CASSYRPGETQYF TGTGCCAGCAGCTATCGGCCGGGGGAGACCCAGTACTTC
- TRBJ2-5 TRBV2 many CASSFTGETQYF TGTGCCAGCTCCTTCACAGGGGAGACCCAGTACTTC
TRBD1 TRBJ2-2 TRBV5-1 many CASSPRGQGRTGELFF TGCGCCAGCAGCCCCAGGGGACAGGGAAGGACCGGGGAGCTGTTTTTT
TRBD1 TRBJ2-5 TRBV7-2 many CASSPQTGLEETQYF TGTGCCAGCAGCCCCCAGACAGGGCTAGAGGAGACCCAGTACTTC
TRBD2 TRBJ2-1 TRBV10-2 few CASARSGGPNIPTMSGYEQFF TGCGCCAGCGCACGGAGCGGGGGCCCTAATATTCCTACAATGTCGGGGTACGAGCAGTTCTTC
TRBD1 TRBJ1-4 TRBV3-1 many CASSQGTAGEKLFF TGTGCCAGCAGCCAGGGGACAGCTGGAGAAAAACTGTTTTTT
TRBD1 TRBJ2-5 TRBV5-4 many CASRYRGETQYF TGTGCCAGCAGATACAGGGGGGAGACCCAGTACTTC
- TRBJ2-1 TRBV24-1 - CATSDGGLHHEQFF TGTGCCACCAGTGATGGCGGCTTACACCATGAGCAGTTCTTC
TRBD2 TRBJ2-7 TRBV7-2 many CASRGLAGVSYEQYF TGTGCCAGCCGGGGCCTAGCGGGGGTGTCCTACGAGCAGTACTTC
TRBD2 TRBJ2-5 TRBV5-1 many CASSLTSGGETQYF TGCGCCAGCAGCTTGACTAGCGGGGGAGAGACCCAGTACTTC
TRBD1 TRBJ1-2 TRBV12-3/TRBV12-4 many CASRFKTGSYGYTF TGTGCCAGCAGATTCAAGACAGGGAGCTATGGCTACACCTTC
- TRBJ1-4 TRBV5-1 many CASSPDGTNEKLFF TGCGCCAGCAGCCCAGACGGAACTAATGAAAAACTGTTTTTT
TRBD1 TRBJ2-2 TRBV7-8 many CASSLQGFGTGELFF TGTGCCAGCAGTTTACAGGGGTTTGGCACCGGGGAGCTGTTTTTT
TRBD2 TRBJ2-1 TRBV11-3 many CASSKGTSGGAYEQFF TGTGCCAGCAGCAAGGGGACTAGCGGGGGGGCTTATGAGCAGTTCTTC
- TRBJ1-1 TRBV18 many CASSLDSPGTEAFF TGTGCCAGCTCACTGGACAGTCCGGGGACTGAAGCTTTCTTT
- TRBJ1-3 TRBV5-1 many CASSWGRPGSRGNTIYF TGCGCCAGCAGCTGGGGCAGGCCGGGGTCCCGTGGAAACACCATATATTTT
- TRBJ1-1 TRBV7-2 many CASSLYTPRGTEAFF TGTGCCAGCAGTCTCTACACGCCCCGGGGGACTGAAGCTTTCTTT
- TRBJ2-5 TRBV5-1 many CASSLAADQETQYF TGCGCCAGCAGCTTGGCGGCAGATCAAGAGACCCAGTACTTC
- TRBJ1-1 TRBV7-2 many CASSRQTEAFF TGTGCCAGCAGCCGCCAAACTGAAGCTTTCTTT
- TRBJ2-2 TRBV7-3 - CASSVAATGELFF TGTGCCAGCAGCGTGGCGGCCACCGGGGAGCTGTTTTTT
- TRBJ2-1 TRBV20-1 many CSASKAEYFLYRNEQFF TGCAGTGCTAGTAAGGCGGAATACTTCCTTTATCGCAATGAGCAGTTCTTC
TRBD1 TRBJ1-5 TRBV20-1 many CSARGGTGRPQHF TGCAGTGCTAGAGGGGGGACAGGGCGGCCCCAGCATTTT
- TRBJ1-2 TRBV7-2 many CASSDRTANYGYTF TGTGCCAGCAGCGACCGGACAGCGAACTATGGCTACACCTTC
- TRBJ1-1 TRBV6-6 many CASTSQGSLGTEAFF TGTGCCAGCACGTCACAGGGTTCTTTAGGCACTGAAGCTTTCTTT
- TRBJ2-1 TRBV6-5 many CASSWYNEQFF TGTGCCAGCAGTTGGTATAATGAGCAGTTCTTC
TRBD1 TRBJ2-5 TRBV25-1 many CASRGRTGRQETQYF TGTGCCAGCAGGGGACGGACAGGGCGCCAAGAGACCCAGTACTTC
- TRBJ1-1 TRBV9 many CASSVGATDGAFF TGTGCCAGCAGCGTAGGAGCGACCGACGGAGCTTTCTTT
TRBD1 TRBJ1-1 TRBV4-2 many CASVDRVSTEAFF TGTGCCAGCGTGGACAGGGTGTCCACTGAAGCTTTCTTT
TRBD2 TRBJ2-2 TRBV5-1 - CASYRAGVIPGELFF TGCGCCAGCTACAGAGCGGGGGTGATCCCCGGGGAGCTGTTTTTT
TRBD1 TRBJ2-1 TRBV7-6 many CASSFGQGSYNEQFF TGTGCCAGCAGCTTCGGACAGGGCTCCTACAATGAGCAGTTCTTC
- TRBJ2-1 TRBV27 many CASSFGAENEQFF TGTGCCAGCAGTTTTGGTGCGGAAAATGAGCAGTTCTTC
- TRBJ2-5 TRBV18 many CASSPTFEETQYF TGTGCCAGCTCACCGACGTTCGAGGAGACCCAGTACTTC
- TRBJ1-1 TRBV5-4 many CASSLAYMNTEAFF TGTGCCAGCAGCTTGGCTTACATGAACACTGAAGCTTTCTTT
TRBD1 TRBJ2-3 TRBV23-1 - CASSQSIGTGSTDTQYF TGCGCCAGCAGTCAATCGATTGGGACAGGATCGACAGATACGCAGTATTTT
- TRBJ2-1 TRBV7-9 many CASSYSNEQFF TGTGCCAGCAGCTACAGCAATGAGCAGTTCTTC
- TRBJ1-1 TRBV12-3/TRBV12-4 many CASSPRGGNTEAFF TGTGCCAGCAGCCCCAGGGGAGGGAACACTGAAGCTTTCTTT
- TRBJ2-5 TRBV25-1 many CASSDPRQETQYF TGTGCCAGCAGTGATCCCAGGCAAGAGACCCAGTACTTC
TRBD1 TRBJ2-5 TRBV7-9 many CASSRDRGLWETQYF TGTGCCAGCAGCCGGGACAGGGGGCTATGGGAGACCCAGTACTTC
- TRBJ1-2 TRBV5-1 many CASSITSRAEGGYTF TGCGCCAGCAGCATAACCTCCAGGGCGGAGGGTGGCTACACCTTC